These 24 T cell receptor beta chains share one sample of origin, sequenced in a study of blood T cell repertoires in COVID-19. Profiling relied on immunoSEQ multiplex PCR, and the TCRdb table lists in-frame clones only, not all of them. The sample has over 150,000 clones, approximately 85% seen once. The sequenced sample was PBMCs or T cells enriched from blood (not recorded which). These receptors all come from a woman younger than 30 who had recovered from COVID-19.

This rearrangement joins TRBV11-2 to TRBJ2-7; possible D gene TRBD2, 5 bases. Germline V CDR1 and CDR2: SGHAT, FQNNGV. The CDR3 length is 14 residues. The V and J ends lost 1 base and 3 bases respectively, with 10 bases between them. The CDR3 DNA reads TGTGCCAGCAGCTTAGGAGGGAAGGGCTACGAGCAGTACTTC. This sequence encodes CASSLGGKGYEQYF.

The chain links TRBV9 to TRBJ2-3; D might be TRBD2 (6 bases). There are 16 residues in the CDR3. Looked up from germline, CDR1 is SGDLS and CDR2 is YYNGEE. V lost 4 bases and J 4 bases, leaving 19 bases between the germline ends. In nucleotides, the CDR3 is TGTGCCAGCAGCACCAGTGGGACTGGAACGTCAGATACGCAGTATTTT. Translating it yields CASSTSGTGTSDTQYF. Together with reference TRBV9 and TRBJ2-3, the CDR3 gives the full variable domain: DSGVTQTPKHLITATGQRVTLRCSPRSGDLSVYWYQQSLDQGLQFLIQYYNGEERAKGNILERFSAQQFPDLHSELNLSSLELGDSALYFCASSTSGTGTSDTQYFGPGTRLTVL.

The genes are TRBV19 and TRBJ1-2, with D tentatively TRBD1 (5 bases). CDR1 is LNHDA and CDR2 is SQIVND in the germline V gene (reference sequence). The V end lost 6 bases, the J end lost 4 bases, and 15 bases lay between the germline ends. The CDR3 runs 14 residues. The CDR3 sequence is CASREGAVPYGYTF. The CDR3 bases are TGTGCCAGTAGAGAAGGGGCCGTCCCCTATGGCTACACCTTC.

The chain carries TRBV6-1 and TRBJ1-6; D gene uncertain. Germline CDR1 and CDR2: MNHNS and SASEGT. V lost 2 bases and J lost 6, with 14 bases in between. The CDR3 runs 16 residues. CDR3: CASSENGVSGNSPLHF. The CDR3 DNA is TGTGCCAGCAGTGAAAACGGGGTTTCGGGTAATTCACCCCTCCACTTT.

CDR3 coding DNA: TGCGCCAGCTCCCGCGCGCTACAGGGAGGGCGGGGTGAAGCTTTCTTT. It translates to CASSRALQGGRGEAFF. The genes are TRBV10-2 and TRBJ1-1; the D gene is possibly TRBD1 (6 bases). Germline CDR1 and CDR2: WSHSY and SAAADI. The CDR3 consists of 16 residues. V lost 8 bases, J lost 7 bases, and 26 bases lay in between.

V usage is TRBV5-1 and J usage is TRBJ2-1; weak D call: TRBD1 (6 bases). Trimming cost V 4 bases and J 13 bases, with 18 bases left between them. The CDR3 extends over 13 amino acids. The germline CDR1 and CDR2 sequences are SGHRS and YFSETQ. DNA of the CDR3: TGCGCCAGCAGCCCAGGGGACGCCGTTATACAGTTCTTC. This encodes CASSPGDAVIQFF.

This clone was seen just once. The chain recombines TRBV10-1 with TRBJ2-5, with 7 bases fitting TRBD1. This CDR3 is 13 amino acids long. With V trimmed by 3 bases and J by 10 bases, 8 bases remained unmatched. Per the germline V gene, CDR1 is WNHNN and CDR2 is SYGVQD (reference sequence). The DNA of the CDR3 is TGCGCCAGCAGTGAAGCGCACCAGGGGGTCCAGTACTTC. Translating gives CASSEAHQGVQYF.

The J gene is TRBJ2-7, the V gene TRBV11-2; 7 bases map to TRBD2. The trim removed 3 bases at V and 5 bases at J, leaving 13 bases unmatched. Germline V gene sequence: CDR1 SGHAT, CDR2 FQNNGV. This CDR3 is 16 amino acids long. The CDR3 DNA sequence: TGTGCCAGCAGCTTCGGGGGGAGGGAAGGAAAAAACGAGCAGTACTTC. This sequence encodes CASSFGGREGKNEQYF.

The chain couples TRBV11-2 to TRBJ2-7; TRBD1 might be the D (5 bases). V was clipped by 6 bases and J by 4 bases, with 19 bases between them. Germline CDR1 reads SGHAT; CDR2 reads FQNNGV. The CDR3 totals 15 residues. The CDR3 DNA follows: TGTGCCAGCAGGGGCGTTAGACACAGGCCGTACGAGCAGTACTTC. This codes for CASRGVRHRPYEQYF.

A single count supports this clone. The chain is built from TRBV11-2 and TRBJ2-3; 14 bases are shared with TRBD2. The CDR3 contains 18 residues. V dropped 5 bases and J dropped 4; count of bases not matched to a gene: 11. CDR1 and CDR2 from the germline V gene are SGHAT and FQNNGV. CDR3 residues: CASSTEGLAGVMADTQYF. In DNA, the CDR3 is TGTGCCAGCAGCACCGAGGGACTAGCGGGAGTTATGGCAGATACGCAGTATTTT.

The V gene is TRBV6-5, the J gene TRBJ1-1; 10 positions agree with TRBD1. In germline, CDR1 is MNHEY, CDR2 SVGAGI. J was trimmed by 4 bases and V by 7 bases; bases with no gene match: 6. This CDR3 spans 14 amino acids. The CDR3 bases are TGTGCCAGCACCGACAGGGGGCGCGGCACTGAAGCTTTCTTT. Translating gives CASTDRGRGTEAFF.

The CDR3 coding sequence is TGTGCCAGCAGTGCGACCGACAGGATGAACACTGAAGCTTTCTTT. The encoded protein is CASSATDRMNTEAFF. The rearrangement joins TRBV6-1 to TRBJ1-1; D is perhaps TRBD1 (6 bases). Germline lookup yields CDR1 MNHNS and CDR2 SASEGT. CDR3 size: 15 residues. Deletions cut 4 bases from V and 0 bases from J, with 12 bases between.

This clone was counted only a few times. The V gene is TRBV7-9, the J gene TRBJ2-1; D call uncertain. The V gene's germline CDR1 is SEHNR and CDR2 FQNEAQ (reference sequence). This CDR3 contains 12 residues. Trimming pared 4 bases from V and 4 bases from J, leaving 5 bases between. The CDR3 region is CASSSLYNEQFF. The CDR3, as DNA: TGTGCCAGCAGCTCCCTTTACAATGAGCAGTTCTTC.

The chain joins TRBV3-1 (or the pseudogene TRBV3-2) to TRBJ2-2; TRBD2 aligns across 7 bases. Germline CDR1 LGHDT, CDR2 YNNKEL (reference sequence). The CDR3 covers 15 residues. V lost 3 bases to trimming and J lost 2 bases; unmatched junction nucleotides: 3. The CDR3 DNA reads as TGTGCCAGCAGCCAGACAGCGGGAAACACCGGGGAGCTGTTTTTT. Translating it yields CASSQTAGNTGELFF.

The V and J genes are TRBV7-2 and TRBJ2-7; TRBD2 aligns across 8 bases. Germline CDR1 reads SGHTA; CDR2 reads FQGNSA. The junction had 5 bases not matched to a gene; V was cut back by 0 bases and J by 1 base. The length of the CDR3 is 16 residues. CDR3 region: CASSLAASGYSYEQYF. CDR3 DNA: TGTGCCAGCAGCTTAGCGGCTAGCGGGTATTCCTACGAGCAGTACTTC. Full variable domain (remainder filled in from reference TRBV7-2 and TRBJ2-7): GAGVSQSPSNKVTEKGKDVELRCDPISGHTALYWYRQSLGQGLEFLIYFQGNSAPDKSGLPSDRFSAERTGGSVSTLTIQRTQQEDSAVYLCASSLAASGYSYEQYFGPGTRLTVT.

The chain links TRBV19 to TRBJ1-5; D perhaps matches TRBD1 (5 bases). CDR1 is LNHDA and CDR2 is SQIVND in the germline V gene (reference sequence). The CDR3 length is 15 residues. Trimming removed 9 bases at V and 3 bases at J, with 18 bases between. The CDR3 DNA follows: TGTGCCAGCAAACCCAGGTCGGACAACAATCAGCCCCAGCATTTT. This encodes CASKPRSDNNQPQHF.

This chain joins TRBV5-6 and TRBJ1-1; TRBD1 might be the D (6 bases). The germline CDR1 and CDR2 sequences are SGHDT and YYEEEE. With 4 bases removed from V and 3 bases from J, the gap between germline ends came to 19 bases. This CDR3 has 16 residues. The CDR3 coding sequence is TGTGCCAGCAGCGGGGGGGAGACACCAGGGGACACTGAAGCTTTCTTT. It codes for CASSGGETPGDTEAFF.

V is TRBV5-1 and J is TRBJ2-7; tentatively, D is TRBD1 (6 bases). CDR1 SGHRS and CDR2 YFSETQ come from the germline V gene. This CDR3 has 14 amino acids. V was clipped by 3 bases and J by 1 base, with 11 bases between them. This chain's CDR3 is CASSWTDQSYEQYF. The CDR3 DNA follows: TGCGCCAGCAGCTGGACAGACCAGTCCTACGAGCAGTACTTC.

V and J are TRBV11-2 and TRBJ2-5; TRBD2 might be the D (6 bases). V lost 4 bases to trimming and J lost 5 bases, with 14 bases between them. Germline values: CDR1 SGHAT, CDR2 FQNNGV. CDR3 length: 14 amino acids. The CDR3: CASSSTGGAETQYF. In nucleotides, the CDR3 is TGTGCCAGCAGCTCGACGGGCGGGGCCGAGACCCAGTACTTC.

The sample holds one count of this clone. The CDR3 is CASSLTGLATDTQYF. Written as DNA, the CDR3 is TGTGCCAGCAGCTTAACGGGGTTAGCCACAGATACGCAGTATTTT. The chain has TRBV11-2 and TRBJ2-3, with a tentative D call TRBD2 (5 bases). This CDR3 contains 15 residues. The V and J ends lost 2 bases and 2 bases respectively, with 11 bases between them. Germline-derived CDR1 and CDR2 are SGHAT and FQNNGV.

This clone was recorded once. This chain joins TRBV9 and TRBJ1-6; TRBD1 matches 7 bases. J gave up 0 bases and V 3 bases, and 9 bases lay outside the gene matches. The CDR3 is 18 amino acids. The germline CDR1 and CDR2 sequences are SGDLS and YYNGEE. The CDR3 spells CASSEDSTGLSYNSPLHF. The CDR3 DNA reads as TGTGCCAGCAGCGAAGACTCGACAGGGCTCTCCTATAATTCACCCCTCCACTTT.

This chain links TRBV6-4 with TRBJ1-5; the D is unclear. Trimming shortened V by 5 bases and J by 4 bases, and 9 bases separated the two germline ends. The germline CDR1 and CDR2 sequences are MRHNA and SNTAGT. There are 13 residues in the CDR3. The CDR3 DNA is TGTGCCAGCAGTACTCATATGAATCAGCCCCAGCATTTT. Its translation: CASSTHMNQPQHF.

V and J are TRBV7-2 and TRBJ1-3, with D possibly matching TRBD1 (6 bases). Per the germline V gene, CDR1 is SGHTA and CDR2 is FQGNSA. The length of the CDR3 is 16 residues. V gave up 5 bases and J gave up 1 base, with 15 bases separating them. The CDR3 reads CASSPKGQRSGNTIYF. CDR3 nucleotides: TGTGCCAGCAGCCCCAAAGGACAGAGGTCTGGAAACACCATATATTTT.

For the CDR3, the DNA is TGTGCCAGCAGAGGACAGAACACCGGGGAGCTGTTTTTT. Translating it yields CASRGQNTGELFF. The chain joins TRBV3-1 (or the pseudogene TRBV3-2) to TRBJ2-2; D might be TRBD1 (5 bases). V was pared by 6 bases and J by 1 base, with 6 bases between. Looked up from germline, CDR1 is LGHDT and CDR2 is YNNKEL (reference sequence). The CDR3 runs to 13 residues.